A selection of T cell receptor beta chains follows, all from one sample in a study of early T cells in non-severe SARS-CoV-2 infection. Each CDR3 protein is one row after TCRdb ran MiXCR on the 5' RACE reads. Altogether around 81,000 distinct CDR3 sequences are present, 11% to 15% being singletons, with the ten largest covering roughly 11%. The sample taken for sequencing was whole blood. The receptors shown here come from an adult who was a healthcare worker with PCR-confirmed SARS-CoV-2 infection or an uninfected control (not recorded which). CDR3s leave out the opening cysteine and the closing phenylalanine or tryptophan. The order of the fields is V gene, J gene, CDR3 protein.

v_call: TRBV18; j_call: TRBJ2-7; cdr3_aa: ASSPQGISYEQY
v_call: TRBV12-3/TRBV12-4; j_call: TRBJ1-1; cdr3_aa: ASSSPRGAEAF
v_call: TRBV29-1; j_call: TRBJ1-4; cdr3_aa: SVGSTDEKLF
v_call: TRBV29-1; j_call: TRBJ1-2; cdr3_aa: SAPSVNYGYT
v_call: TRBV20-1; j_call: TRBJ2-5; cdr3_aa: SARTGLAHRETQY
v_call: TRBV7-9; j_call: TRBJ2-5; cdr3_aa: ASRRTSGGQETQY
v_call: TRBV9; j_call: TRBJ1-1; cdr3_aa: ASSVEDGAVEAF
v_call: TRBV7-9; j_call: TRBJ2-7; cdr3_aa: ASILIQGASYEQY
v_call: TRBV30; j_call: TRBJ1-1; cdr3_aa: AWSQQNTEAF
v_call: TRBV18; j_call: TRBJ1-5; cdr3_aa: ASSNGVVSNQPQH
v_call: TRBV11-2; j_call: TRBJ1-4; cdr3_aa: ATQRSRGINEKLF
v_call: TRBV18; j_call: TRBJ2-3; cdr3_aa: ASSPASGNQY
v_call: TRBV20-1; j_call: TRBJ2-1; cdr3_aa: SARDPSSGGASGVQF
v_call: TRBV6-5; j_call: TRBJ1-2; cdr3_aa: ASSRQGKSGNYGYT
v_call: TRBV28; j_call: TRBJ2-3; cdr3_aa: ASRIEGRPDTQY
v_call: TRBV4-1; j_call: TRBJ2-1; cdr3_aa: ASSQVGEINEQF
v_call: TRBV6-6; j_call: TRBJ2-7; cdr3_aa: ASSPPKRGGVHEQY
v_call: TRBV7-2; j_call: TRBJ1-2; cdr3_aa: ASSHYPGLQYYT
v_call: TRBV29-1; j_call: TRBJ1-2; cdr3_aa: SVLDRGGYGYT
v_call: TRBV28; j_call: TRBJ1-3; cdr3_aa: ASSWTGKTIY
v_call: TRBV11-2; j_call: TRBJ1-1; cdr3_aa: ASSFRRNEEAF
v_call: TRBV9; j_call: TRBJ2-3; cdr3_aa: ASSVEASGGFSTQY
v_call: TRBV19; j_call: TRBJ1-5; cdr3_aa: ASSPGGRNQPQH
v_call: TRBV5-1; j_call: TRBJ2-3; cdr3_aa: ASSLQGSRWD
v_call: TRBV6-5; j_call: TRBJ1-2; cdr3_aa: ASSFSGDRDLYGYT
v_call: TRBV6-5; j_call: TRBJ2-1; cdr3_aa: ASSYSLGSNEQF
v_call: TRBV6-1; j_call: TRBJ2-2; cdr3_aa: ASSEASVANTGELF
v_call: TRBV20-1; j_call: TRBJ2-3; cdr3_aa: SARGPTGDTQY
v_call: TRBV10-3; j_call: TRBJ2-7; cdr3_aa: AISDLDSSYEQY
v_call: TRBV18; j_call: TRBJ1-2; cdr3_aa: ASSLSRQGRDYGYT
v_call: TRBV29-1; j_call: TRBJ1-3; cdr3_aa: SGGQGAGNTIY
v_call: TRBV20-1; j_call: TRBJ2-5; cdr3_aa: SAGTQGTQY
v_call: TRBV12-3/TRBV12-4; j_call: TRBJ1-1; cdr3_aa: ASSLASRNTEAF
v_call: TRBV30; j_call: TRBJ1-2; cdr3_aa: AGTGGADYGYT
v_call: TRBV5-5; j_call: TRBJ2-3; cdr3_aa: ASSLSRSTDTQY
v_call: TRBV6-5; j_call: TRBJ1-1; cdr3_aa: ASRRTGNTEAF
v_call: TRBV12-3/TRBV12-4; j_call: TRBJ1-4; cdr3_aa: ASSGWGEKLF
v_call: TRBV5-1; j_call: TRBJ2-7; cdr3_aa: ASSLYIQGAREQY
v_call: TRBV9; j_call: TRBJ1-5; cdr3_aa: ASSVGDTSNQPQH
v_call: TRBV27; j_call: TRBJ2-7; cdr3_aa: ASSMRTLGLGNHEQY
v_call: TRBV20-1; j_call: TRBJ1-1; cdr3_aa: SARDRGVDRGLSEAF
v_call: TRBV29-1; j_call: TRBJ2-2; cdr3_aa: SVKQTGLNTGELF
v_call: TRBV16; j_call: TRBJ1-1; cdr3_aa: ASSQWGTEAF
v_call: TRBV7-2; j_call: TRBJ1-1; cdr3_aa: ASSGQASLSGTEAF
v_call: TRBV27; j_call: TRBJ1-1; cdr3_aa: ASSPAGRSTEAF
v_call: TRBV6-1; j_call: TRBJ1-4; cdr3_aa: ASSARGQTNGEKLF
v_call: TRBV7-2; j_call: TRBJ1-1; cdr3_aa: ASSPIRVNTEAF
v_call: TRBV11-2; j_call: TRBJ2-1; cdr3_aa: ASSLLLYNEQF
v_call: TRBV11-2; j_call: TRBJ1-6; cdr3_aa: ASSLEPGTSPLH
v_call: TRBV11-2; j_call: TRBJ2-7; cdr3_aa: ASSLPTSGGYEQY
v_call: TRBV5-1; j_call: TRBJ1-4; cdr3_aa: ASSLGSAYNEKLF
v_call: TRBV6-6; j_call: TRBJ2-1; cdr3_aa: ASSYRGSGGPNEQF
v_call: TRBV10-3; j_call: TRBJ2-7; cdr3_aa: AISESASGVRQY
v_call: TRBV6-6; j_call: TRBJ1-5; cdr3_aa: ASSYSMLGDNQPQH
v_call: TRBV7-7; j_call: TRBJ1-1; cdr3_aa: ASSPDSLTTEAF
v_call: TRBV4-1; j_call: TRBJ2-7; cdr3_aa: ASSQSGNEQY
v_call: TRBV18; j_call: TRBJ1-5; cdr3_aa: ASSPFGRVAEPQH
v_call: TRBV28; j_call: TRBJ2-7; cdr3_aa: ASGLAGGPPSYEQY
v_call: TRBV29-1; j_call: TRBJ2-2; cdr3_aa: SVGSGRGTGELF
v_call: TRBV11-2; j_call: TRBJ1-2; cdr3_aa: ASSLDNPGRRT